This entry lists 24 T cell receptor beta chains sequenced from one sample in a study of blood T cell repertoires in COVID-19. TCRdb's copy holds only in-frame clones and misses some; the assay was immunoSEQ multiplex PCR. Here the sample spans about 160,000 clones, approximately 86% being singletons. Sequenced input: peripheral blood. The origin of the receptors is a man older than 75 with COVID-19, enrolled during active disease.

The V gene is TRBV5-8, the J gene TRBJ2-7; 7 nucleotides align to TRBD1. J lost 4 bases, V lost 7 bases, and 11 bases had no gene match. The germline V gene has CDR1 SGHTS and CDR2 YDEGEE. The CDR3 totals 14 residues. The CDR3: CASFYRGVLYEQYF. DNA of the CDR3: TGTGCCAGCTTTTACAGGGGAGTATTGTACGAGCAGTACTTC.

The V call is TRBV9, the J call TRBJ1-3; 7 bases are a match to TRBD1. Germline values: CDR1 SGDLS, CDR2 YYNGEE. J lost 1 base, V lost 0 bases, and 7 bases had no gene match. The CDR3 spans 17 residues. The CDR3 DNA reads as TGTGCCAGCAGCGTAGCTCCCTCCAGGGGGTCTGGAAACACCATATATTTT. Translated, it gives CASSVAPSRGSGNTIYF.

V and J are TRBV15 and TRBJ1-4, with TRBD1 matching over 9 bases. V trimming: 0 bases; J trimming: 7 bases; junction bases outside the gene matches: 6. The CDR3 length is 16 residues. Germline CDR1 is LNHNV and CDR2 is YYDKDF (reference sequence). The DNA for the CDR3 is TGTGCCACCAGCAGAGATAGACAGGGGGAGCGTGAAAAACTGTTTTTT. This encodes CATSRDRQGEREKLFF.

By share, this clone ranks as medium-sized. CDR3 sequence: CASSASPGTGELFF. The CDR3 DNA reads TGTGCCAGCAGTGCCAGCCCGGGTACCGGGGAGCTGTTTTTT. V usage is TRBV6-4 and J usage is TRBJ2-2; D is uncertain. The V gene's germline CDR1 is MRHNA and CDR2 SNTAGT. The CDR3 has 14 amino acids. Trimming shortened V by 4 bases and J by 5 bases, and 11 bases separated the two germline ends.

The sample holds one count of this clone. CDR3 amino acids: CASSARVDTEAFF. The CDR3 nucleotides are TGTGCCAGCAGCGCCCGGGTCGACACTGAAGCTTTCTTT. This rearrangement joins TRBV9 to TRBJ1-1; D unresolved. Per the germline V gene, CDR1 is SGDLS and CDR2 is YYNGEE. The CDR3 covers 13 residues. V shed 3 bases and J shed 3 bases, with 9 bases lying between them.

The chain is built from TRBV9 and TRBJ2-7; 10 bases fit TRBD1. Per germline, CDR1 SGDLS and CDR2 YYNGEE. CDR3 size: 15 residues. The V and J ends lost 0 bases and 5 bases, in that order; junction bases with no gene match: 5. The CDR3 region has the DNA TGTGCCAGCAGCGTAGGGGACAGGGGCTCAAACGAGCAGTACTTC. Translation gives CASSVGDRGSNEQYF.

The rearrangement links TRBV7-8 to TRBJ1-5; D unresolved. The CDR3 totals 15 residues. CDR1 is SGHVS, CDR2 FQNEAQ, per germline. Trimming left V 5 bases short and J 5 bases short, with 16 bases between. CDR3 protein: CASSPLMAGDQPQHF. In DNA form, the CDR3 reads TGTGCCAGCAGCCCCTTGATGGCGGGAGATCAGCCCCAGCATTTT.

The chain uses TRBV5-6 and TRBJ2-2; D is possibly TRBD1 (6 bases). CDR1 and CDR2 from the germline V gene are SGHDT and YYEEEE. The CDR3 runs to 15 residues. Trimming stripped 0 bases from V and 3 bases from J, with 9 bases between. The CDR3 bases are TGTGCCAGCAGCTTGGGGACAGAATACACCGGGGAGCTGTTTTTT. Amino acids: CASSLGTEYTGELFF.

This clone was picked up one time. The chain has TRBV6-5 and TRBJ2-7, with 7 positions matching TRBD2. The trim removed 10 bases at V and 5 bases at J, leaving 17 bases unmatched. CDR3 length equals 15 residues. Germline values: CDR1 MNHEY, CDR2 SVGAGI. The CDR3 DNA is TGTGCCACACGGGGATCGGGAGGAACTTTCCACGAGCAGTACTTC. Translated, it gives CATRGSGGTFHEQYF.

J is TRBJ1-1 and V is TRBV11-3; weak D call: TRBD1 (6 bases). The germline V and J ends were trimmed by 5 bases and 0 bases, with 13 bases remaining between them. CDR1 is SGHNT and CDR2 is YENEEA in the germline V gene. The CDR3 length is 15 residues. In nucleotides, the CDR3 is TGTGCCAGCAGCAGTACAGGGTCCATGAACACTGAAGCTTTCTTT. Amino acid sequence: CASSSTGSMNTEAFF. Supplemented by reference TRBV11-3 and TRBJ1-1, the full variable domain reads EAGVVQSPRYKIIEKKQPVAFWCNPISGHNTLYWYLQNLGQGPELLIRYENEEAVDDSQLPKDRFSAERLKGVDSTLKIQPAELGDSAVYLCASSSTGSMNTEAFFGQGTRLTVV.

This clone showed up just a few times. The chain uses TRBV19 and TRBJ1-2; D gene uncertain. The V and J ends lost 0 bases and 0 bases respectively, with 8 bases between them. Germline CDR1 reads LNHDA; CDR2 reads SQIVND (reference sequence). The length of the CDR3 is 15 residues. CDR3 coding DNA: TGTGCCAGTAGTATAGATGCTGCAGCTAACTATGGCTACACCTTC. Protein: CASSIDAAANYGYTF.

Only one count was recorded for this clone. The J gene is TRBJ1-5, the V gene TRBV10-1, with 11 bases lining up with TRBD1. V dropped 4 bases and J dropped 4; count of bases not matched to a gene: 6. Germline V gene lookup returns CDR1 WNHNN and CDR2 SYGVQD (reference sequence). The CDR3 has 16 amino acids. In nucleotides, the CDR3 is TGCGCCAGCAGTGGAGGACAGGGGGCGAAGAATCAGCCCCAGCATTTT. This sequence encodes CASSGGQGAKNQPQHF.

This chain links TRBV10-3 with TRBJ2-3, with 7 bases that match TRBD2. The CDR3 is made up of 15 amino acids. V lost 6 bases, J lost 6 bases, and 12 bases stayed unmatched. Germline assignment: CDR1 ENHRY and CDR2 SYGVKD. CDR3 DNA sequence: TGTGCCATCAGAGGCGGGGGTTCAACCGGGGATACGCAGTATTTT. It is translated as CAIRGGGSTGDTQYF.

The V call is TRBV28, the J call TRBJ1-2, with D possibly being TRBD1 (5 bases). The CDR3 loop spans 14 amino acids. CDR1 and CDR2 from the germline V gene are MDHEN and SYDVKM. V was pared by 4 bases and J by 8 bases, with 17 bases between. CDR3 bases: TGTGCCAGCAGTTCCACGACAGCTCTCCGCGGCTACACCTTC. It codes for CASSSTTALRGYTF.

The V and J genes are TRBV7-8 and TRBJ1-3; D ambiguous. Trimming cost V 5 bases and J 0 bases, with 11 bases left between them. CDR1 SGHVS and CDR2 FQNEAQ come from the germline V gene. The CDR3 totals 15 residues. DNA for the CDR3: TGTGCCAGCAGCCTGCTAAGGAGCTCTGGAAACACCATATATTTT. This encodes CASSLLRSSGNTIYF.

V gene TRBV25-1 combines with J gene TRBJ1-1; unclear D gene. CDR1 and CDR2 from the germline V gene are MGHDK and SYGVNS. CDR3 size: 13 residues. V lost 5 bases and J 3 bases, leaving 10 bases between the germline ends. The CDR3 DNA follows: TGTGCCAGCAGTCCCGGGTCCTACACTGAAGCTTTCTTT. It translates to CASSPGSYTEAFF.

This chain links TRBV6-2 or TRBV6-3 with TRBJ2-5; TRBD2 is a possible D gene (5 bases). The length of the CDR3 is 15 residues. CDR1 MNHEY and CDR2 SVGEGT come from the germline V gene. Trimming pared 5 bases from V and 4 bases from J, leaving 17 bases between. The CDR3 DNA reads TGTGCCAGCAGTAACCCGTCGTGGAGGATAGAGACCCAGTACTTC. Translation: CASSNPSWRIETQYF.

The chain uses TRBV2 and TRBJ2-5; 11 nucleotides line up with TRBD2. Germline V gene lookup returns CDR1 SNHLY and CDR2 FYNNEI. Trimming took 7 bases from V and 2 from J; bases not matched to a gene: 3. The CDR3 spans 14 residues. The CDR3 DNA is TGTGCCAGCACTAGCGGGGGGCCGCAAGAGACCCAGTACTTC. Translating it yields CASTSGGPQETQYF. Filled out from reference TRBV2 and TRBJ2-5, the complete variable domain reads EPEVTQTPSHQVTQMGQEVILRCVPISNHLYFYWYRQILGQKVEFLVSFYNNEISEKSEIFDDQFSVERPDGSNFTLKIRSTKLEDSAMYFCASTSGGPQETQYFGPGTRLLVL.

A single count supports this clone. The chain combines TRBV7-9 with TRBJ2-1; a possible D gene is TRBD2 (5 bases). Between the trimmed V and J ends, which lost 2 bases and 4 bases, there was a span of 18 bases. Germline CDR1 SEHNR, CDR2 FQNEAQ (reference sequence). CDR3 size: 17 residues. Here the CDR3 reads CASSLLASSIIYNEQFF. Written as DNA, the CDR3 is TGTGCCAGCAGCTTATTAGCGAGTTCAATCATATACAATGAGCAGTTCTTC.

The chain carries TRBV6-5 and TRBJ1-5; 10 nucleotides agree with TRBD1. V gave up 8 bases and J gave up 6 bases; unmatched junction bases: 7. Germline lookup yields CDR1 MNHEY and CDR2 SVGAGI. The CDR3 consists of 14 residues. The CDR3 DNA is TGTGCCAGCTCGGGACAGGGGCTCGGTCAGCCCCAGCATTTT. This gives the protein CASSGQGLGQPQHF.

This clone was found once. The rearrangement joins TRBV5-8 to TRBJ1-5; D ambiguous. The germline V gene encodes CDR1 SGHTS and CDR2 YDEGEE. V gave up 1 base and J gave up 6 bases, with 5 bases separating them. The CDR3 has 12 amino acids. The CDR3 DNA reads as TGTGCCAGCAGCTTGCGCGGTCAGCCCCAGCATTTT. It is translated as CASSLRGQPQHF. The full variable domain, its missing parts supplied by reference TRBV5-8 and TRBJ1-5, is EAGVTQSPTHLIKTRGQQATLRCSPISGHTSVYWYQQALGLGLQFLLWYDEGEERNRGNFPPRFSGRQFPNYSSELNVNALELEDSALYLCASSLRGQPQHFGDGTRLSIL.

Here the CDR3 reads CASSPQGALGSPLHF. CDR3 sequence (DNA): TGTGCCAGCAGCCCCCAGGGGGCGCTGGGTTCACCCCTCCACTTT. This chain uses TRBV6-5 with TRBJ1-6, with 8 bases aligning to TRBD1. CDR1 is MNHEY, CDR2 SVGAGI, per germline. Trimming took 6 bases from V and 9 from J; bases not matched to a gene: 10. CDR3 size: 15 residues.

V gene TRBV18 combines with J gene TRBJ2-3; 8 nucleotides agree with TRBD1. The germline gives CDR1 KGHSH, CDR2 LQKENI. Trimming took 5 bases from V and 2 from J; bases not matched to a gene: 9. The CDR3 covers 16 residues. The CDR3 protein is CASSVSMTGDTDTQYF. The CDR3 DNA reads TGTGCCAGCTCAGTCTCGATGACAGGGGACACAGATACGCAGTATTTT.

The chain is built from TRBV5-6 and TRBJ1-6, with TRBD1 matching over 8 bases. This CDR3 is built from 15 residues. The ends lost 3 bases at V and 5 bases at J; junction bases unmatched: 4. In germline, CDR1 is SGHDT, CDR2 YYEEEE. As DNA, the CDR3 is TGTGCCAGCAGCTCCCTGACAGGGGATAATTCACCCCTCCACTTT. This translates into CASSSLTGDNSPLHF.